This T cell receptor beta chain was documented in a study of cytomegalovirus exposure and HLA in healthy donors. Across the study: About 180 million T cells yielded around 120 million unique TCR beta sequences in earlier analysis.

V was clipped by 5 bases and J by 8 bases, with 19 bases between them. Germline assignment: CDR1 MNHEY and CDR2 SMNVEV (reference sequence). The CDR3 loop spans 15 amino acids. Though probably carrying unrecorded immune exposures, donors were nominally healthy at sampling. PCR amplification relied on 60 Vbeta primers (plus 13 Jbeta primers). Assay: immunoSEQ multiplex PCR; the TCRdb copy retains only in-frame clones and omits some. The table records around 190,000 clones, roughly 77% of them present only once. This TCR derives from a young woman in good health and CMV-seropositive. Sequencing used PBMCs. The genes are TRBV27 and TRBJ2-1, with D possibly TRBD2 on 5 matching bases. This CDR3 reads CASSVAGRPGDEQFF. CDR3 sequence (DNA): TGTGCCAGCAGTGTTGCCGGGCGTCCCGGGGATGAGCAGTTCTTC.